Sequencing of this TCR beta chain was carried out in a study of kidney transplant recipient with SARS-CoV-2 infection. This clonotype was counted many times. TCRdb ran MiXCR on the reads and lists one entry per CDR3 protein. The sample includes 250,000 or so distinct CDR3 sequences, 29% seen only once; the top ten take around 7.8%. V shed 3 bases and J shed 0 bases, with 9 bases lying between them. The CDR3 runs to 15 residues. Germline lookup yields CDR1 SGHRS and CDR2 YFSETQ. The chain employs TRBV5-1 and TRBJ1-4; D uncertain. The receptor was isolated from a male patient between 25 and 40 years old who had COVID-19 and was a kidney transplant recipient. Some T cells may be provided by the graft donor. The specimen comprised a blood sample, sampled at baseline and between days 110 and 120 from a kidney transplant recipient. This CDR3 reads CASSSDPPTNEKLFF. CDR3 coding DNA: TGCGCCAGCAGCTCTGACCCTCCAACTAATGAAAAACTGTTTTTT. Filled out from reference TRBV5-1 and TRBJ1-4, the complete variable domain reads KAGVTQTPRYLIKTRGQQVTLSCSPISGHRSVSWYQQTPGQGLQFLFEYFSETQRNKGNFPGRFSGRQFSNSRSEMNVSTLELGDSALYLCASSSDPPTNEKLFFGSGTQLSVL.